The rows below give T cell receptor beta chains drawn from one sample of a study of blood T cell repertoires in COVID-19. Data came from immunoSEQ multiplex PCR; TCRdb stores just in-frame clones and leaves some out. This sample has 150,000 or so clones, with more than 85% found just once. The sample consisted of peripheral blood. Receptors originate from a man aged 18 to 29 with acute or convalescent COVID-19. Each CDR3 is given with its conserved first and last residue. Fields, in order: clone size, D gene, V gene, J gene, CDR3 DNA, CDR3 protein. A D gene is named only where the DNA matches it firmly. A clone size is listed for some rows: how often the clone was seen (once, few, many), or a class if it is expanded.

abundance: -; d_gene: TRBD1; v_gene: TRBV19; j_gene: TRBJ1-1; CDR3nt: TGTGCCAGTAGTGGAGTTCAGGGGGTCTACACTGAAGCTTTCTTT; CDR3aa: CASSGVQGVYTEAFF
abundance: -; d_gene: -; v_gene: TRBV30; j_gene: TRBJ1-4; CDR3nt: TGTGCCTGGAGTGTCCCCGGAGTACATGAAAAACTGTTTTTT; CDR3aa: CAWSVPGVHEKLFF
abundance: once; d_gene: TRBD2; v_gene: TRBV7-9; j_gene: TRBJ2-7; CDR3nt: TGTGCCAGCAGCAGGACGGGGGGGTCCTACGAGCAGTACTTC; CDR3aa: CASSRTGGSYEQYF
abundance: -; d_gene: TRBD2; v_gene: TRBV27; j_gene: TRBJ2-3; CDR3nt: TGTGCCAGCAGTCTGGGGGGGACGCAGTATTTT; CDR3aa: CASSLGGTQYF
abundance: -; d_gene: -; v_gene: TRBV30; j_gene: TRBJ2-5; CDR3nt: TGTGCCTGGAGTGTTGAGTGGCAAGAGACCCAGTACTTC; CDR3aa: CAWSVEWQETQYF
abundance: -; d_gene: TRBD1; v_gene: TRBV7-2; j_gene: TRBJ1-4; CDR3nt: TGTGCCAGCAGCTCGACAGGGGGTAGTGAAAAACTGTTTTTT; CDR3aa: CASSSTGGSEKLFF
abundance: once; d_gene: -; v_gene: TRBV5-6; j_gene: TRBJ2-1; CDR3nt: TGTGCCAGCAGCTTGGGGGCCACAACACACAATGAGCAGTTCTTC; CDR3aa: CASSLGATTHNEQFF
abundance: -; d_gene: -; v_gene: TRBV21-1; j_gene: TRBJ2-7; CDR3nt: TGTGCCAGCAGCAAAGAACGAGAGACAAATCGCGAACCCTACGAGCAGTACTTC; CDR3aa: CASSKERETNREPYEQYF
abundance: -; d_gene: -; v_gene: TRBV6-5; j_gene: TRBJ1-6; CDR3nt: TGTGCCAGCAGTCGACGGAGGAATTCACCCCTCCACTTT; CDR3aa: CASSRRRNSPLHF
abundance: -; d_gene: TRBD1; v_gene: TRBV5-6; j_gene: TRBJ2-2; CDR3nt: TGTGCCAGCAGCTTGGTATCTTTCCAGGGGGCTAGCGGGGAGCTGTTTTTT; CDR3aa: CASSLVSFQGASGELFF
abundance: once; d_gene: -; v_gene: TRBV6-5; j_gene: TRBJ2-2; CDR3nt: TGTGCCAGCCAAGAACAGGGTTACACCGGGGAGCTGTTTTTT; CDR3aa: CASQEQGYTGELFF
abundance: -; d_gene: TRBD1; v_gene: TRBV5-4; j_gene: TRBJ2-3; CDR3nt: TGTGCCAGCAGCTTCAGGGGGCGGGGCACAGATACGCAGTATTTT; CDR3aa: CASSFRGRGTDTQYF
abundance: once; d_gene: TRBD2; v_gene: TRBV7-3; j_gene: TRBJ2-1; CDR3nt: TGTGCCAGCAGCTTAGGACTAGCTTACAATGAGCAGTTCTTC; CDR3aa: CASSLGLAYNEQFF
abundance: -; d_gene: -; v_gene: TRBV19; j_gene: TRBJ1-1; CDR3nt: TGTGCCAGTAGTATTTTTAAGGACAATGAAGCTTTCTTT; CDR3aa: CASSIFKDNEAFF
abundance: -; d_gene: TRBD2; v_gene: TRBV5-1; j_gene: TRBJ2-1; CDR3nt: TGCGCCAGCAGCTTGGTAGCGCGGGGGGGAAATGAGCAGTTCTTC; CDR3aa: CASSLVARGGNEQFF
abundance: -; d_gene: TRBD2; v_gene: TRBV14; j_gene: TRBJ2-2; CDR3nt: TGTGCCAGCAGCCAAGAGGATCTAGCGGGGACCGGGGAGCTGTTTTTT; CDR3aa: CASSQEDLAGTGELFF
abundance: -; d_gene: -; v_gene: TRBV9; j_gene: TRBJ2-3; CDR3nt: TGTGCCAGCAGCGTACAAGGGGGTCTAGATACGCAGTATTTT; CDR3aa: CASSVQGGLDTQYF
abundance: -; d_gene: -; v_gene: TRBV15; j_gene: TRBJ1-2; CDR3nt: TGTGCCACCAGGGGAGGGAGGTCTGGCTACACCTTC; CDR3aa: CATRGGRSGYTF
abundance: -; d_gene: -; v_gene: TRBV19; j_gene: TRBJ2-1; CDR3nt: TGTGCCAGTACTCCTTCTGGGGGGGCGGACAATGAGCAGTTCTTC; CDR3aa: CASTPSGGADNEQFF
abundance: -; d_gene: -; v_gene: TRBV30; j_gene: TRBJ2-3; CDR3nt: TGTGCCTGGGAATCAGGCACAGATACGCAGTATTTT; CDR3aa: CAWESGTDTQYF
abundance: -; d_gene: -; v_gene: TRBV7-8; j_gene: TRBJ1-1; CDR3nt: TGTGCCAGCAGCTTAAAAAGGGGGATGAACACTGAAGCTTTCTTT; CDR3aa: CASSLKRGMNTEAFF
abundance: -; d_gene: TRBD1; v_gene: TRBV15; j_gene: TRBJ2-5; CDR3nt: TGTGCCACCAGCGCGCGACAGGGGGCCTTGGGAGAGACCCAGTACTTC; CDR3aa: CATSARQGALGETQYF
abundance: -; d_gene: -; v_gene: TRBV7-3; j_gene: TRBJ1-1; CDR3nt: TGTGCCAGCAGCTTAGCGGGGGCTGGAACTGAAGCTTTCTTT; CDR3aa: CASSLAGAGTEAFF
abundance: few; d_gene: -; v_gene: TRBV30; j_gene: TRBJ2-5; CDR3nt: TGTGCCTGGAATCAGGGGCAAGAGACCCAGTACTTC; CDR3aa: CAWNQGQETQYF